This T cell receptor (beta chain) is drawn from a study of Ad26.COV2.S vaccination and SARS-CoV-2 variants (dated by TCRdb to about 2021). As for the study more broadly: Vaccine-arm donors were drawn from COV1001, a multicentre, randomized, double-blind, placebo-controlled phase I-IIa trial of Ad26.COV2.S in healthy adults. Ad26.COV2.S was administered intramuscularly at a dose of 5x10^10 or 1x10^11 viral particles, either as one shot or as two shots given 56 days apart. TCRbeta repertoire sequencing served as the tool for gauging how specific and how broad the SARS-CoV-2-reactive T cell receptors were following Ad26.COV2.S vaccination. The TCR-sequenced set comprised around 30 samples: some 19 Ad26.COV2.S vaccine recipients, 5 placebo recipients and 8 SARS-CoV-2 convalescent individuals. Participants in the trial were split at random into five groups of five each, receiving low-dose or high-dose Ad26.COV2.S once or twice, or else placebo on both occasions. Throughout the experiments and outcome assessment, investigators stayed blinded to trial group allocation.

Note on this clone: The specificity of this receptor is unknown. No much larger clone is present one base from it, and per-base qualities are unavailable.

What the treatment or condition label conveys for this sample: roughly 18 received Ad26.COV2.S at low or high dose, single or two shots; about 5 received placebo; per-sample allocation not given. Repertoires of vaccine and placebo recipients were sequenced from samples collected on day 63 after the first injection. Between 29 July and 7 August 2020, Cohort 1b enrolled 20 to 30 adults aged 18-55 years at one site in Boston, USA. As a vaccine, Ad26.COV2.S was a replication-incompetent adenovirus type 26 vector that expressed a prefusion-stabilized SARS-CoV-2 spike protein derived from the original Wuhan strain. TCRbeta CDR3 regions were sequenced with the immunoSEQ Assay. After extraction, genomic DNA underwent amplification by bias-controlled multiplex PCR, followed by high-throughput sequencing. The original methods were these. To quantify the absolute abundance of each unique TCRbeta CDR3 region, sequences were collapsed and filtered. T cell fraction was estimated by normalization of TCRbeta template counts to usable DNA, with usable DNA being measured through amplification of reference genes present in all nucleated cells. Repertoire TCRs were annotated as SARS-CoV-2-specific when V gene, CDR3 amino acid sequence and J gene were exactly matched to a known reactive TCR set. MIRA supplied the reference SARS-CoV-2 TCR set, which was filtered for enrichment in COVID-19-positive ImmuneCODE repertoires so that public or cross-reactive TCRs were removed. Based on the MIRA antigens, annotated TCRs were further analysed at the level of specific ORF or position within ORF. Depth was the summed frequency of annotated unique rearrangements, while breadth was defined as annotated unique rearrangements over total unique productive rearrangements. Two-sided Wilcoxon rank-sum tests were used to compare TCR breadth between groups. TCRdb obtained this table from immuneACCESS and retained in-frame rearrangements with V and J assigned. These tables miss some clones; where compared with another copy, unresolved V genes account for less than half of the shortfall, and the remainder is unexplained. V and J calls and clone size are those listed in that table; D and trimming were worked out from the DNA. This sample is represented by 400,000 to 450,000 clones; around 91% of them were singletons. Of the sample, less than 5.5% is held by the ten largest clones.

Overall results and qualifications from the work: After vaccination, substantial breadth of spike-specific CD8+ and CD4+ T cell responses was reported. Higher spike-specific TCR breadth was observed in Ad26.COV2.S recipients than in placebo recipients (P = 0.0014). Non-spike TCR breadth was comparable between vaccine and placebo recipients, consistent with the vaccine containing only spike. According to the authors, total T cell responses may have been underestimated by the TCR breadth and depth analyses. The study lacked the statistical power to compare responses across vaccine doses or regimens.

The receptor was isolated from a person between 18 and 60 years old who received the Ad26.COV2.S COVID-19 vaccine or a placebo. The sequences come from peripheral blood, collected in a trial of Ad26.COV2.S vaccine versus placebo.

At the DNA level, the sequence is TGTGCCAGCGGGGACAGGGTATTCAATGAGCAGTTCTTC. Its translation reads: CASGDRVFNEQFF. This receptor chain uses TRBV3-1 (or the pseudogene TRBV3-2) and TRBJ2-1; TRBD1 fits 9 bases in the junction. According to the germline V gene (reference sequence), CDR1 reads LGHDT and CDR2 reads YNNKEL. Measured from the cysteine to the phenylalanine, the CDR3 is 13 residues long. Only the CDR3 portion is preserved as DNA: 39 bases, with reading frame beginning at the first base. Trimming takes 8 bases off V and 6 bases off J; junction bases not matched to a gene: 5.